This T cell receptor beta chain was identified in a study of T cells of healthy individuals. TCRdb re-analysed the 5' RACE reads in MiXCR, keeping a single row per CDR3 protein. This repertoire shows 63,000 or so distinct CDR3 sequences, around 15% found once; its top ten account for around 4.6%. This CDR3 is 17 amino acids long. Germline V gene data show CDR1 as SEHNR and CDR2 as FQNEAQ (reference sequence). V was pared by 3 bases and J by 3 bases, with 18 bases between. This clonotype appeared many times. The genes are TRBV7-9 and TRBJ1-5; D unclear. This TCR came from a human donor in good health. CDR3 residues: CASSFRQEDGLNQPQHF. CDR3 bases: TGTGCCAGCAGCTTTCGCCAGGAAGACGGCCTCAATCAGCCCCAGCATTTT.